A selection of T cell receptor beta chains follows, all from one sample in a study of cytomegalovirus exposure and HLA in healthy donors. TCRdb's copy holds only in-frame clones and misses some; the assay was immunoSEQ multiplex PCR. The profile covers approximately 130,000 clones, with 85% appearing a single time and around 1.9% taken by the ten largest. Sample: PBMCs. The receptor source for this set is a woman aged 25 to 39 in good health and CMV-seronegative. Both conserved end residues are part of each CDR3. The order of the fields is J gene, V gene, D gene, clone size, CDR3 protein, CDR3 DNA. The D gene is left open where the match is weak. For some rows the clone size is stated as once, few or many, or as a class when expanded; others skip it.

TRBJ2-3,TRBV7-3,TRBD2,few,CASSLREGDTQYF,TGTGCCAGCAGCTTAAGGGAGGGAGATACGCAGTATTTT
TRBJ1-4,TRBV19,.,.,CASSIVGGGTNEKLFF,TGTGCCAGTAGTATAGTTGGCGGGGGGACTAATGAAAAACTGTTTTTT
TRBJ2-7,TRBV5-6,TRBD1,.,CASSLPPGQGPHEQYF,TGTGCCAGCAGCTTGCCCCCGGGACAGGGTCCCCACGAGCAGTACTTC
TRBJ1-6,TRBV11-2,TRBD1,.,CASSLTWDRSSYNSPLHF,TGTGCCAGCAGCTTAACCTGGGACAGAAGCTCCTATAATTCACCCCTCCACTTT
TRBJ2-7,TRBV4-1,TRBD2,.,CASSRTSGGLYEQYF,TGCGCCAGCAGCCGGACTAGCGGGGGGCTATACGAGCAGTACTTC
TRBJ2-4,TRBV4-3,.,.,CASSLQGVDIQYF,TGCGCCAGCAGCCTCCAGGGTGTGGACATTCAGTACTTC
TRBJ2-1,TRBV5-6,TRBD2,.,CASSIYPTSGGNNEQFF,TGTGCCAGCAGCATCTATCCTACTAGCGGGGGGAACAATGAGCAGTTCTTC
TRBJ1-5,TRBV6-4,.,.,CASREGPGQPQHF,TGTGCCAGCAGGGAGGGGCCGGGACAGCCCCAGCATTTT
TRBJ2-5,TRBV30,TRBD2,.,CAWLTLAGGEETQYF,TGTGCCTGGCTCACCTTAGCGGGGGGGGAGGAGACCCAGTACTTC
TRBJ2-7,TRBV6-1,TRBD1,.,CASSQPGQGTYEQYF,TGTGCCAGCAGTCAACCGGGACAGGGAACCTACGAGCAGTACTTC
TRBJ2-3,TRBV19,TRBD1,once,CASSSRDRGRDTQYF,TGTGCCAGTAGTAGCCGGGACAGGGGCCGAGATACGCAGTATTTT
TRBJ1-4,TRBV30,.,.,CAWSPQVLKLFF,TGTGCCTGGAGTCCCCAGGTCTTGAAACTGTTTTTT
TRBJ1-6,TRBV6-1,TRBD1,few,CASSVEGASLSPLHF,TGTGCCAGCAGTGTAGAGGGGGCAAGTCTTTCACCCCTCCACTTT
TRBJ1-2,TRBV4-3,.,.,CASSQDQQGNYYGYTF,TGCGCCAGCAGCCAAGATCAGCAGGGTAACTACTATGGCTACACCTTC
TRBJ2-2,TRBV5-6,TRBD2,.,CASSLVLAGQNTGELFF,TGTGCCAGCAGCTTGGTACTAGCGGGACAGAACACCGGGGAGCTGTTTTTT
TRBJ2-7,TRBV18,.,.,CASSEKGRDYEQYF,TGTGCCAGCTCAGAGAAGGGGCGGGATTACGAGCAGTACTTC
TRBJ2-3,TRBV5-1,TRBD2,.,CASSMAGGAVTDTQYF,TGCGCCAGCAGTATGGCGGGGGGGGCCGTCACAGATACGCAGTATTTT
TRBJ2-2,TRBV7-3,.,.,CASSSRGGSGELFF,TGTGCCAGCAGCTCTCGAGGGGGTTCCGGGGAGCTGTTTTTT
TRBJ2-7,TRBV18,.,.,CASSPMGRDYEQYF,TGTGCCAGCTCACCAATGGGCAGGGACTACGAGCAGTACTTC
TRBJ1-2,TRBV19,TRBD1,.,CGTTRQGRDGYTF,TGTGGTACGACCCGACAGGGGCGGGATGGCTACACCTTC
TRBJ2-7,TRBV11-2,.,.,CASSLVQGSSYEQYF,TGTGCCAGCAGCTTAGTCCAGGGAAGTTCCTACGAGCAGTACTTC
TRBJ2-1,TRBV19,TRBD2,.,CASSKFPPGSGGASHEQFF,TGTGCCAGTAGCAAATTCCCCCCTGGGAGCGGGGGGGCGTCCCATGAGCAGTTCTTC
TRBJ1-1,TRBV10-3,.,.,CAIIARGIKAEAFF,TGTGCCATCATTGCTCGGGGGATCAAAGCTGAAGCTTTCTTT
TRBJ2-7,TRBV9,.,once,CASSVGTQSSYEQYF,TGTGCCAGCAGCGTCGGGACACAGAGCTCCTACGAGCAGTACTTC
TRBJ2-7,TRBV6-1,.,.,CASRITGSSYEQYF,TGTGCCAGCAGAATTACAGGGAGCTCCTACGAGCAGTACTTC
TRBJ2-7,TRBV5-6,.,.,CASSETLSAVFYEQYF,TGTGCCAGCAGCGAAACACTCAGCGCGGTATTCTACGAGCAGTACTTC
TRBJ1-1,TRBV6-5,.,.,CASGGPPEAFF,TGTGCCAGCGGGGGCCCCCCTGAAGCTTTCTTT
TRBJ1-6,TRBV6-5,.,.,CASSYPGGTSPLHF,TGTGCCAGCAGTTATCCCGGCGGTACGTCACCCCTCCACTTT
TRBJ2-7,TRBV30,.,.,CAMEAPRGEQYF,TGTGCCATGGAGGCCCCCCGGGGCGAGCAGTACTTC
TRBJ1-1,TRBV5-1,TRBD1,once,CASSILPGQGNTEAFF,TGCGCCAGCAGCATACTTCCGGGACAGGGGAACACTGAAGCTTTCTTT
TRBJ2-7,TRBV7-9,TRBD2,.,CASSFGTSGPSGKQYF,TGTGCCAGCAGCTTCGGGACTAGCGGTCCTAGTGGGAAGCAGTACTTC
TRBJ1-2,TRBV6-1,TRBD1,.,CASMRTGDLYGYTF,TGTGCCAGCATGAGAACAGGGGACCTCTATGGCTACACCTTC
TRBJ1-1,TRBV10-2,.,.,CASSSPGRSAEAFF,TGCGCCAGCAGTTCCCCAGGGAGGAGCGCTGAAGCTTTCTTT
TRBJ2-3,TRBV4-1,.,.,CASSQQGRLTDTQYF,TGCGCCAGCAGCCAGCAGGGGAGACTCACAGATACGCAGTATTTT
TRBJ2-7,TRBV2,TRBD2,once,CASSEALAGIYEQYF,TGTGCCAGCAGTGAAGCCCTAGCGGGGATCTACGAGCAGTACTTC
TRBJ2-3,TRBV6-6,TRBD1,.,CASIHRGVPTDTQYF,TGTGCCAGCATTCACAGGGGAGTACCCACAGATACGCAGTATTTT
TRBJ1-1,TRBV2,TRBD1,.,CASSPRQGALGTEAFF,TGTGCCAGCAGTCCAAGACAGGGGGCGCTGGGGACTGAAGCTTTCTTT
TRBJ2-3,TRBV6-1,TRBD2,.,CASSGRTSGGAWATDTQYF,TGTGCCAGCAGTGGTCGGACTAGCGGGGGGGCATGGGCCACAGATACGCAGTATTTT
TRBJ2-5,TRBV9,TRBD1,once,CASSESGQGGETQYF,TGTGCCAGCAGCGAGTCGGGACAGGGGGGGGAGACCCAGTACTTC
TRBJ2-4,TRBV9,.,.,CASSVEAGFAKNIQYF,TGTGCCAGCAGCGTAGAGGCAGGGTTTGCCAAAAACATTCAGTACTTC
TRBJ2-7,TRBV19,.,.,CASSETRSGYEQYF,TGTGCCAGTAGCGAGACACGGTCAGGATACGAGCAGTACTTC
TRBJ1-5,TRBV6-6,.,.,CASSYSRGGGPQPQHF,TGTGCCAGCAGTTACTCGCGGGGCGGGGGGCCTCAGCCCCAGCATTTT
TRBJ1-1,TRBV7-2,.,.,CASSPGHPEAFF,TGTGCCAGCAGCCCAGGACATCCTGAAGCTTTCTTT
TRBJ1-3,TRBV7-9,.,.,CASSLETRGNTIYF,TGTGCCAGCAGCTTAGAAACCAGGGGAAACACCATATATTTT
TRBJ1-2,TRBV2,.,.,CASSEGGTSRGYTF,TGTGCCAGCAGTGAAGGTGGTACCTCGCGCGGCTACACCTTC
TRBJ1-5,TRBV30,TRBD1,.,CAWSVLGQGNQPQHF,TGTGCCTGGAGTGTATTGGGACAGGGGAATCAGCCCCAGCATTTT
TRBJ2-1,TRBV4-1,TRBD2,.,CASSLAGGQNNEQFF,TGCGCCAGCAGCTTAGCGGGGGGGCAGAACAATGAGCAGTTCTTC
TRBJ2-7,TRBV27,TRBD1,.,CASSSRGTYEQYF,TGTGCCAGCAGTTCCAGGGGGACCTACGAGCAGTACTTC
TRBJ1-6,TRBV7-9,TRBD1,.,CASSYGQGASYNSPLHF,TGTGCCAGCAGCTACGGACAGGGGGCTTCCTATAATTCACCCCTCCACTTT
TRBJ1-3,TRBV25-1,.,once,CASSDWVGAGNTIYF,TGTGCCAGCAGTGATTGGGTAGGGGCTGGAAACACCATATATTTT
TRBJ2-1,TRBV6-5,.,once,CASQRTFSYNEQFF,TGTGCCTCCCAGCGGACCTTCTCCTACAATGAGCAGTTCTTC
TRBJ2-3,TRBV19,TRBD1,.,CASSSGQGRGTDTQYF,TGTGCCAGTAGTAGTGGACAGGGAAGGGGCACAGATACGCAGTATTTT
TRBJ1-1,TRBV18,.,once,CASSPLTGDTEAFF,TGTGCCAGCTCACCCCTCACAGGAGACACTGAAGCTTTCTTT